Here is one T cell receptor (beta chain) with its context. Its antigen is still unknown. TCRdb derives one entry per CDR3 protein from the 5' RACE reads, leaving out DNA. This listing includes about 380,000 distinct CDR3 sequences. CDR1 and CDR2 (germline): MGHRA, YSYEKL. The CDR3 totals 16 residues. This sample is drawn from a study of monozygotic twins with inflammatory bowel disease. Findings and caveats of the study: Treatment differences in immunosuppression may have added variability to the repertoires of patients. IBD patients had lower TCRbeta diversity (inverse Simpson) than healthy co-twins. The analysis yielded no support for one strong signal or clonotype associated with IBD.

Sequenced sample: blood. The sequence was collected from a human donor with ulcerative colitis or Crohn's disease, or a healthy co-twin of an affected twin (not recorded which). The V gene is TRBV4-1, the J gene TRBJ1-6. The CDR3 loop reads CASSPSLSSYNSPLHF.